What follows are 13 T cell receptor beta chains derived from one specimen sequenced in a study of blood T cell repertoires in COVID-19. Sequenced by immunoSEQ multiplex PCR; TCRdb stores in-frame clones only, minus some. Of about 270,000 clones detected, less than 90% appear once; the ten largest clones hold 2.5% to 3.5%. Sequenced input: PBMCs or T cells enriched from blood (not recorded which). These receptors were collected from a woman in her forties or fifties who had recovered from COVID-19.

The V and J genes are TRBV7-9 and TRBJ2-7; 9 bases line up with TRBD1. Germline V CDR1 and CDR2: SEHNR, FQNEAQ (reference sequence). V lost 0 bases and J lost 4; bases outside the gene matches: 4. The CDR3 loop spans 15 amino acids. CDR3 region: CASSLAGTGIYEQYF. The CDR3, as DNA: TGTGCCAGCAGCTTAGCCGGGACAGGGATTTACGAGCAGTACTTC.

This clone appeared a single time. The chain couples TRBV6-5 to TRBJ1-1; a weak D match, TRBD1 (5 bases). The CDR3 is made up of 14 amino acids. Per germline, CDR1 MNHEY and CDR2 SVGAGI. Trimming shortened V by 4 bases and J by 0 bases, and 9 bases separated the two germline ends. The CDR3 DNA reads TGTGCCAGCAGTTTGACAGTAATGAACACTGAAGCTTTCTTT. This encodes CASSLTVMNTEAFF.

The chain recombines TRBV7-9 with TRBJ2-7; tentatively, D is TRBD2 (6 bases). This CDR3 has 15 residues. In germline, CDR1 is SEHNR, CDR2 FQNEAQ (reference sequence). V lost 3 bases, J lost 6 bases, and 18 bases lay in between. CDR3: CASSFESGVSVEQYF. The CDR3 nucleotides read TGTGCCAGCAGCTTTGAATCGGGAGTGTCGGTCGAGCAGTACTTC.

The rearrangement links TRBV24-1 to TRBJ2-7; 8 nucleotides match TRBD1. Trimming at V came to 7 bases and at J to 0 bases, leaving 1 base not matched to a gene. The germline V gene encodes CDR1 KGHDR and CDR2 SFDVKD. CDR3 size: 13 residues. CDR3 protein: CATRGQDSYEQYF. CDR3 bases: TGTGCCACCAGGGGACAGGACTCCTACGAGCAGTACTTC.

The chain carries TRBV5-5 and TRBJ2-3; 13 bases align to TRBD2. This CDR3 contains 17 residues. V shed 1 base and J 0 bases; nucleotides not matched to a gene: 2. Germline-derived CDR1 and CDR2 are SGHKS and YYEKEE (reference sequence). The CDR3, as DNA: TGTGCCAGCAGCTTGCTGGGACTAGCGGGGAGCACAGATACGCAGTATTTT. Its translation: CASSLLGLAGSTDTQYF.

This chain joins TRBV4-1 and TRBJ1-1; possibly TRBD1 for D (5 bases). CDR1 is MGHRA and CDR2 is YSYEKL in the germline V gene. The CDR3 loop spans 18 amino acids. The V and J ends lost 7 bases and 1 base respectively, with 25 bases between them. The chain's CDR3 is CASTTPLRGPRENTEAFF. The CDR3 DNA reads as TGCGCCAGCACTACCCCCCTTCGGGGACCGCGGGAGAACACTGAAGCTTTCTTT.

In this sample, this clone turned up a few times. The genes are TRBV9 and TRBJ2-7, with 8 nucleotides matching TRBD1. Unmatched junction bases numbered 1, after V lost 0 bases and J lost 2 bases. The CDR3 spans 14 residues. The germline V gene encodes CDR1 SGDLS and CDR2 YYNGEE. DNA for the CDR3: TGTGCCAGCAGCGTAGGGGACAGGACCTACGAGCAGTACTTC. Encoded protein: CASSVGDRTYEQYF. Complete variable domain (other parts from reference TRBV9 and TRBJ2-7): DSGVTQTPKHLITATGQRVTLRCSPRSGDLSVYWYQQSLDQGLQFLIQYYNGEERAKGNILERFSAQQFPDLHSELNLSSLELGDSALYFCASSVGDRTYEQYFGPGTRLTVT.

The rearrangement joins TRBV6-6 to TRBJ2-7; a weak D match, TRBD1 (5 bases). Germline assignment: CDR1 MNHNY and CDR2 SVGAGI (reference sequence). This CDR3 is built from 13 residues. The germline V and J ends were trimmed by 2 bases and 0 bases, with 5 bases remaining between them. CDR3 bases: TGTGCCAGCAGTTACGACAGCTCCTACGAGCAGTACTTC. It translates to CASSYDSSYEQYF.

The chain carries TRBV24-1 and TRBJ1-5, with 7 bases that match TRBD1. The CDR3 extends over 14 amino acids. The V gene end was trimmed by 5 bases and the J gene end by 4 bases; junction bases not matched to a gene: 4. Germline V lookup: CDR1 KGHDR, CDR2 SFDVKD. This CDR3 reads CATSAAGGNQPQHF. The CDR3 DNA reads as TGTGCCACCAGTGCGGCAGGGGGAAATCAGCCCCAGCATTTT.

Here the CDR3 reads CAISDIAGGVDTQYF. In DNA, the CDR3 is TGTGCCATCAGTGATATAGCGGGAGGCGTAGATACGCAGTATTTT. The chain joins TRBV10-3 to TRBJ2-3, with 10 nucleotides matching TRBD2. CDR1 and CDR2 from the germline V gene are ENHRY and SYGVKD. The CDR3 runs 15 residues. The V gene end was trimmed by 3 bases and the J gene end by 5 bases; junction bases not matched to a gene: 5.

The chain links TRBV10-3 to TRBJ2-2, with 12 bases fitting TRBD2. Trimming took 0 bases from V and 1 from J; bases not matched to a gene: 6. CDR1 is ENHRY, CDR2 SYGVKD, per germline. The CDR3 is 19 amino acids. This chain's CDR3 is CAISESSPSGRVNTGELFF. In nucleotides, the CDR3 is TGTGCCATCAGTGAGTCCTCCCCTAGCGGGAGGGTGAACACCGGGGAGCTGTTTTTT.

The V and J genes are TRBV29-1 and TRBJ1-2, with TRBD1 as a possible D gene (5 bases). Germline assignment: CDR1 SQVTM and CDR2 ANQGSEA. Trimming took off 2 bases at V and 10 bases at J, with 11 bases between the two ends. The CDR3 consists of 11 residues. The CDR3 DNA reads TGCAGCGTTGAAAGTCCAGGGCTCTACACCTTC. It encodes CSVESPGLYTF.

J is TRBJ2-5 and V is TRBV28; TRBD2 matches 10 bases. This CDR3 is 15 amino acids long. The trim removed 6 bases at V and 2 bases at J, leaving 6 bases unmatched. Germline loops: CDR1 MDHEN, CDR2 SYDVKM. The DNA for the CDR3 is TGTGCCAGCAGCAACGCACTAGCGGGGCAAGAGACCCAGTACTTC. This translates into CASSNALAGQETQYF.